This is a list of T cell receptor beta chains from one sample in a study of PD-L1 blockade in urothelial cancer. Clones were sequenced by immunoSEQ multiplex PCR, and TCRdb holds only the in-frame ones, with some missing. The table has some 45,000 clones, 80% seen once. The material sequenced was PBMCs, taken around atezolizumab (anti-PD-L1) treatment. Receptor source: a man aged 55-75 years with urothelial cancer. Each CDR3 is given with its conserved first and last residue. D genes are given only for firm matches. Size tells how often a clone was seen (once, few, many) or the class of an expanded clone, and some rows leave it out.

CASGGGWAGELFF	TGTGCCTCGGGAGGGGGCTGGGCCGGGGAGCTGTTTTTT	TRBV6-5	TRBJ2-2	.	.
CASSLDRGFNEKLFF	TGCGCCAGCAGCTTAGACAGGGGCTTTAATGAAAAACTGTTTTTT	TRBV5-1	TRBJ1-4	.	TRBD1
CASTSYVQGAVDEKLFF	TGTGCCAGCACTTCCTATGTCCAGGGGGCAGTGGATGAAAAACTGTTTTTT	TRBV28	TRBJ1-4	.	TRBD1
CASSVPTRGGRRLSEQFF	TGCGCCAGCAGTGTGCCGACGAGGGGCGGGAGGAGACTCAGTGAGCAGTTCTTC	TRBV10-2	TRBJ2-1	.	TRBD2
CASSRRTGIMNTEAFF	TGCGCCAGCAGTCGCCGGACGGGAATCATGAACACTGAAGCTTTCTTT	TRBV5-1	TRBJ1-1	.	.
CASSQRAGEQQYF	TGCGCCAGCAGCCAAAGGGCAGGGGAACAGCAGTACTTC	TRBV4-1	TRBJ2-7	.	.
CSVEARGLGTEAFF	TGCAGCGTTGAAGCCCGGGGACTGGGGACTGAAGCTTTCTTT	TRBV29-1	TRBJ1-1	.	.
CASSYSTGTDTQYF	TGTGCCAGCAGTTACTCGACAGGGACAGATACGCAGTATTTT	TRBV6-5	TRBJ2-3	.	TRBD1
CASSVSDETQYF	TGTGCCAGCAGTGTTAGCGACGAGACGCAGTATTTT	TRBV2	TRBJ2-3	few	.
CASSVYTGTGNNEQFF	TGTGCCAGCAGCGTATATACCGGGACAGGGAACAATGAGCAGTTCTTC	TRBV9	TRBJ2-1	.	TRBD1
CASSEPAGMKETQYF	TGTGCCAGCAGTGAACCGGCGGGGATGAAAGAGACCCAGTACTTC	TRBV2	TRBJ2-5	.	.
CASSRDRINEQYF	TGTGCCAGCAGCCGGGACAGGATCAACGAGCAGTACTTC	TRBV7-2	TRBJ2-7	.	TRBD1
CASSLNRTKSNQPQHF	TGTGCCAGCAGCTTGAACAGAACAAAAAGCAATCAGCCCCAGCATTTT	TRBV7-8	TRBJ1-5	.	.
CASSPTGLLEKLFF	TGTGCCAGCAGCCCGACAGGGCTATTGGAAAAACTGTTTTTT	TRBV28	TRBJ1-4	.	TRBD1
CASSAPGQVSPLHF	TGTGCCAGCAGTGCCCCCGGACAAGTTTCACCCCTCCACTTT	TRBV28	TRBJ1-6	.	.
CASRLGQGARGYTF	TGTGCCAGCAGATTGGGACAGGGGGCAAGAGGCTACACCTTC	TRBV6-6	TRBJ1-2	.	TRBD1